These T cell receptor beta chains were read from a single sample in a study of T cell responses to AZD1222 COVID-19 vaccine. Method: immunoSEQ multiplex PCR; TCRdb's copy keeps in-frame clones and lacks some. The sample holds around 140,000 clones, around 94% seen once. The material was peripheral blood, obtained 28 days after the second AZD1222 dose. The receptors derive from an adult who received the AZD1222 COVID-19 vaccine. The CDR3 runs from the conserved cysteine through the conserved F or W. The order of the fields is J gene, D gene, clone size, V gene, CDR3 DNA, CDR3 protein. A D gene is named only where the DNA matches it firmly. Clone size is shown for a subset of rows, as once, few, many or a class of expanded clone.

TRBJ2-2 | - | once | TRBV2 | TGTGCCAGCAGTGAAAATCTGGGGGACACCGGGGAGCTGTTTTTT | CASSENLGDTGELFF
TRBJ2-1 | - | - | TRBV14 | TGTGCCAGCAGCCATGCTGGTTACAATGAGCAGTTCTTC | CASSHAGYNEQFF
TRBJ2-1 | TRBD2 | - | TRBV5-4 | TGTGCCAGCAGCACGACTAGCGGGACGTACAATGAGCAGTTCTTC | CASSTTSGTYNEQFF
TRBJ2-3 | - | - | TRBV7-3 | TGTGCCAGCAGCTTAACCGGGACCACAGATACGCAGTATTTT | CASSLTGTTDTQYF
TRBJ2-5 | - | - | TRBV7-6 | TGTGCCAGCAGTTTGTCCCTTTGGCGGGACCAAGAGACCCAGTACTTC | CASSLSLWRDQETQYF
TRBJ1-2 | - | - | TRBV11-2 | TGTGCCAGCAGCTTAGGGGGCAACTATGGCTACACCTTC | CASSLGGNYGYTF
TRBJ2-1 | TRBD1 | - | TRBV9 | TGTGCCAGCAGCGGTTCCGGGACAGGCTCCTACAATGAGCAGTTCTTC | CASSGSGTGSYNEQFF
TRBJ1-1 | - | - | TRBV11-3 | TGTGCCAGCAGCTTAGGGGGATTCGGTAACACTGAAGCTTTCTTT | CASSLGGFGNTEAFF
TRBJ1-3 | - | - | TRBV5-1 | TGCGCCAGCAGCTTGCGAGGGGTCGGAAACACCATATATTTT | CASSLRGVGNTIYF
TRBJ1-3 | TRBD1 | - | TRBV3-1/TRBV3-2 | TGTGCCAGCAGCCAGGGACAGGAACCTAGAAACACCATATATTTT | CASSQGQEPRNTIYF
TRBJ1-2 | TRBD1 | - | TRBV5-1 | TGCGCCAGCAGCACAACTCGGACAGGGAATTATGGCTACACCTTC | CASSTTRTGNYGYTF
TRBJ1-6 | - | - | TRBV6-5 | TGTGCCAGCAGTTTCGACGATGCTAATTCACCCCTCCACTTT | CASSFDDANSPLHF
TRBJ1-5 | TRBD1 | - | TRBV7-8 | TGTGCCAGCAGCTCGCATCAGGGGGGCAATCAGCCCCAGCATTTT | CASSSHQGGNQPQHF
TRBJ1-3 | - | - | TRBV7-9 | TGTGCCAGCAGCTCTCGAGGGGCCGAAGGAAACACCATATATTTT | CASSSRGAEGNTIYF
TRBJ1-4 | - | - | TRBV7-8 | TGTGCCAGCAGCCCCCAGATTAATGAAAAACTGTTTTTT | CASSPQINEKLFF
TRBJ1-5 | - | - | TRBV28 | TGTGCCAGCAGCCCCAAGGTGCGGAGCAATCAGCCCCAGCATTTT | CASSPKVRSNQPQHF
TRBJ1-6 | TRBD1 | - | TRBV7-2 | TGTGCCAGCAGCTTAACATATCCGGGACAGTATAATTCACCCCTCCACTTT | CASSLTYPGQYNSPLHF